These T cell receptor beta chains were read from a single sample in a study of neurological immune-mediated disorders. Via MiXCR, TCRdb re-called the 5' RACE reads, giving one row per CDR3 protein. The data hold over 45,000 distinct CDR3 sequences, with over 3% observed a single time. Sequenced material: PBMCs. Receptor source: a man between 40 and 49 years old with multiple sclerosis. Each CDR3 is given with its conserved first and last residue. Each record gives: CDR3 DNA, CDR3 protein, J gene, V gene, clone size, D gene. D genes are given only for firm matches. For some rows the clone size is stated as once, few or many, or as a class when expanded; others skip it.

TGTGCCAGCTCACCATCCACGGGACACCATACGCAGTATTTT | CASSPSTGHHTQYF | TRBJ2-3 | TRBV18 | - | -
TGTGCCAGCAGCGTAGAGGGACAGGGGGCTAATGAGCAGTTCTTC | CASSVEGQGANEQFF | TRBJ2-1 | TRBV9 | many | TRBD1
TGTGCCAGCAGTTTCTGGGGGGTCTCCTACGAGCAGTACTTC | CASSFWGVSYEQYF | TRBJ2-7 | TRBV12-3/TRBV12-4 | many | -
TGTGCCAGCAGCCCCACTAGCGCTTCCTACAATGAGCAGTTCTTC | CASSPTSASYNEQFF | TRBJ2-1 | TRBV7-3 | few | TRBD2
TGCGCCAGCAGCTTGGCCACTAAGGGCAGCGGGGAGCTGTTTTTT | CASSLATKGSGELFF | TRBJ2-2 | TRBV5-1 | few | -
TGCAGTGCTAGATCGGGACAGGGTTTCTACGAGCAGTACTTC | CSARSGQGFYEQYF | TRBJ2-7 | TRBV20-1 | many | TRBD1
TGTGCCACCAGCAGAGACTATAATCAAGAGACCCAGTACTTC | CATSRDYNQETQYF | TRBJ2-5 | TRBV15 | many | -
TGTGCCAGCAGTAAGGGACAGGGTGTCGACGAGCAGTACTTC | CASSKGQGVDEQYF | TRBJ2-7 | TRBV12-3/TRBV12-4 | many | TRBD1
TGCAGTGCTAGAGAGGGACATCTAAATCAGCCCCAGCATTTT | CSAREGHLNQPQHF | TRBJ1-5 | TRBV20-1 | many | -
TGCAGTGCCCCCCCAGCGCGAGCGGGGTACCAAGAGACCCAGTACTTC | CSAPPARAGYQETQYF | TRBJ2-5 | TRBV20-1 | many | TRBD2
TGTGCCAGCAGCTTTAGACTAGCGGGGCCCACAGATACGCAGTATTTT | CASSFRLAGPTDTQYF | TRBJ2-3 | TRBV7-3 | many | TRBD2
TGTGCTAGTGGTTTGACCCCCCTTTACAATGAGCAGTTCTTC | CASGLTPLYNEQFF | TRBJ2-1 | TRBV12-5 | many | -
TGTGCCAGCAGCCAGGGGACAGGGGCATACAATGAGCAGTTCTTC | CASSQGTGAYNEQFF | TRBJ2-1 | TRBV3-1 | many | TRBD1
TGCAGTGCTAGAGGTTGGGGACGGGTCCCTTGGGGCAATGAGCAGTTCTTC | CSARGWGRVPWGNEQFF | TRBJ2-1 | TRBV20-1 | many | -
TGTGCCAGCAGCTTTAGGGTGACCCAGAGGACTAGATATAGCAATGAGCAGTTCTTC | CASSFRVTQRTRYSNEQFF | TRBJ2-1 | TRBV7-8 | many | TRBD2
TGCGCCAGCAGCTTGGCCGGACAGGGCGAAAAACTGTTTTTT | CASSLAGQGEKLFF | TRBJ1-4 | TRBV5-1 | many | TRBD1
TGCGCCAGCAGTTCCACAGGCGAACCTGCTTACGAGCAGTACTTC | CASSSTGEPAYEQYF | TRBJ2-7 | TRBV5-1 | many | -
TGCGCCAGCAACCCTAGCGGGGGGACGAACACCGGGGAGCTGTTTTTT | CASNPSGGTNTGELFF | TRBJ2-2 | TRBV5-1 | many | TRBD2
TGCAGTTCTGCCGACAGCCAAGGTGGAAACACCATATATTTT | CSSADSQGGNTIYF | TRBJ1-3 | TRBV20-1 | many | -
TGCAGTGCCTCTCACAGGGATTGGAACACTGAAGCTTTCTTT | CSASHRDWNTEAFF | TRBJ1-1 | TRBV20-1 | many | -
TGTGCCCAGGGCCAAGAGACCCAGTACTTC | CAQGQETQYF | TRBJ2-5 | TRBV30 | many | -
TGCGCCAGCAGCTTGTCCGCAGGGATGAACACTGAAGCTTTCTTT | CASSLSAGMNTEAFF | TRBJ1-1 | TRBV5-1 | many | -
TGTGCCTGCCGAACCGGGACAGGGAACTACGAGCAGTACTTC | CACRTGTGNYEQYF | TRBJ2-7 | TRBV12-3/TRBV12-4 | many | TRBD1
TGTGCCAGCAGCCCAGAGGCGGGTACGCAGTATTTT | CASSPEAGTQYF | TRBJ2-3 | TRBV9 | many | -
TGTGCCAGCAGCCGCGACAGGGACCCATATGGCTACACCTTC | CASSRDRDPYGYTF | TRBJ1-2 | TRBV5-5 | many | TRBD1
TGCGCCAGCAGCTTGGAGTGGGTCAACACTGAAGCTTTCTTT | CASSLEWVNTEAFF | TRBJ1-1 | TRBV5-1 | - | -
TGTGCCAGCAGCCCCAGAGACAGCTGGAATCAGCCCCAGAATTTT | CASSPRDSWNQPQNF | TRBJ1-5 | TRBV7-2 | many | -
TGCAGTCCGGGAACAGGCCATTCACCCCTCAACTTT | CSPGTGHSPLNF | TRBJ1-6 | TRBV20-1 | few | -
TGTGCCAGCAGTTTCACAGGAGGCAATCAGCCCCAGCATTTT | CASSFTGGNQPQHF | TRBJ1-5 | TRBV12-3/TRBV12-4 | many | -
TGTGCCAGCAGTATGGTACAAGAGACCCAGTACTTC | CASSMVQETQYF | TRBJ2-5 | TRBV28 | many | -
TGTGCCAGCAGCCCCTTCTACGAGCAGTACTTC | CASSPFYEQYF | TRBJ2-7 | TRBV7-9 | many | -
TGCGCCAGCAGCCCAATACTTGAGGGTACTGAAGCTTTCTTT | CASSPILEGTEAFF | TRBJ1-1 | TRBV5-1 | many | -
TGCAGCGTTTCCCAGGGGTCGGTCACTGAAGCTTTCTTT | CSVSQGSVTEAFF | TRBJ1-1 | TRBV29-1 | many | -
TGTGCCAGCAGCCAATCGACACGGAACTATGGCTACACCTTC | CASSQSTRNYGYTF | TRBJ1-2 | TRBV16 | many | -
TGCGCCAGCAGCTCCTCCGGGCCGCAAAAGTACTTC | CASSSSGPQKYF | TRBJ2-7 | TRBV5-1 | medium-sized | -
TGTGCCAGCAGCTGGGACCAGGGGAACGAGCAGTACTTC | CASSWDQGNEQYF | TRBJ2-7 | TRBV5-8 | many | -
TGCAGCGTTGAAGATTCACAGATTAACACCGGGGAGCTGTTTTTT | CSVEDSQINTGELFF | TRBJ2-2 | TRBV29-1 | many | -
TGCGCCAGCAGTGGGGTCAGTAGCAATCAGCCCCAGCATTTT | CASSGVSSNQPQHF | TRBJ1-5 | TRBV10-2 | many | -
TGTGCCAGCAGCTTAACACCTACAGGGCCCAATTACAATGAGCAGTTCTTC | CASSLTPTGPNYNEQFF | TRBJ2-1 | TRBV7-3 | many | -
TGTGCCAGCAGCTTATTCGGCACAGTTCCAGATACGCAGTATTTT | CASSLFGTVPDTQYF | TRBJ2-3 | TRBV7-2 | many | -
- | CASSFYICSAFTARGNTIYF | TRBJ1-3 | TRBV7-9 | - | -
TGTGCCAGCAGCAAAACGGGGGACAAAAAGGGACCCTTTACAAATGAGCAGTTCTTC | CASSKTGDKKGPFTNEQFF | TRBJ2-1 | TRBV21-1 | many | -
TGTGCCAGCAGACCTAGCGGGGTTAGCACAGATACGCAGTATTTT | CASRPSGVSTDTQYF | TRBJ2-3 | TRBV7-3 | many | TRBD2
TGTGCCATCAGTGCGTCACTACAGAACTCCCAAGAGACCCAGTACTTC | CAISASLQNSQETQYF | TRBJ2-5 | TRBV10-3 | many | -
TGTGCCAGCAGGGGGGGGGGCACAGATACGCAGTATTTT | CASRGGGTDTQYF | TRBJ2-3 | TRBV6-5 | few | TRBD2
TGTGCCACCAGCAGAGGGACACCACCCTACGAGCAGTACTTC | CATSRGTPPYEQYF | TRBJ2-7 | TRBV15 | many | -
TGTGCCAGCAGACACATAGGCGGGGGGCCAGATACGCAGTATTTT | CASRHIGGGPDTQYF | TRBJ2-3 | TRBV7-9 | many | TRBD2
TGTGCCAGCAGCGTAGGCCCAGAGGGCAATGAGCAGTTCTTC | CASSVGPEGNEQFF | TRBJ2-1 | TRBV9 | many | -
TGCGCCAGCAGCCCCTCGGGCGGGGCCAACGTCCTGACTTTC | CASSPSGGANVLTF | TRBJ2-6 | TRBV5-1 | many | -
TGTGCCATCAGCGGACAGGGGGCGACGAACACCGGGGAGCTGTTTTTT | CAISGQGATNTGELFF | TRBJ2-2 | TRBV10-3 | many | TRBD1
TGTGCCAGCAGCTCCCAAGAAGGACAGGGGGATCAGCCCCAGCATTTT | CASSSQEGQGDQPQHF | TRBJ1-5 | TRBV5-5 | many | TRBD1